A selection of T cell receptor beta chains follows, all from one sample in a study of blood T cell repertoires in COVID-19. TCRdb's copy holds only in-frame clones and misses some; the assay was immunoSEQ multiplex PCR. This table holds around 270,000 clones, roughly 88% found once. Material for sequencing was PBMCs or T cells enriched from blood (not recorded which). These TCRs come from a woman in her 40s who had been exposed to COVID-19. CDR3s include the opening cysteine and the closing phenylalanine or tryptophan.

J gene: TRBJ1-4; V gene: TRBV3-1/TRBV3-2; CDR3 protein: CASTTLGTGGEKLFF
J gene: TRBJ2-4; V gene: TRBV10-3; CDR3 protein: CAISIDRADIQYF
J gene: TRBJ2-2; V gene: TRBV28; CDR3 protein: CASSFLETASGELFF
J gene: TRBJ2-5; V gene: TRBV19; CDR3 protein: CASSRVDSQETQYF
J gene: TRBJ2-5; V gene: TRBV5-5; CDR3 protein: CASSSPWGGKETQYF
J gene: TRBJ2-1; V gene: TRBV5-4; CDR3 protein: CASTSAGLGGGNEQFF
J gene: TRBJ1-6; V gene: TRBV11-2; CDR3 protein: CASSQNSPLHF
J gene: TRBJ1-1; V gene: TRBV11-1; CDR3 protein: CASSLERDRSEAFF
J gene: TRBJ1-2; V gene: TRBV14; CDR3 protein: CASSQVLPGRTYGYTF
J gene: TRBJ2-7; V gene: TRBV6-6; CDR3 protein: CASRQTSKIHEQYF
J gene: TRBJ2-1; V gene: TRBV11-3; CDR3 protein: CASSYGTSGRALDEQFF
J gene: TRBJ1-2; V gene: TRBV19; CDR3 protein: CASSIDSGQGGYTF
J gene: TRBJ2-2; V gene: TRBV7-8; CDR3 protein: CASSFGQGYTGELFF
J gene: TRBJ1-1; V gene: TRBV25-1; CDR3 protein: CASRTWEDTEAFF
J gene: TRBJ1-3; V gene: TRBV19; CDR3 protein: CASSSYPVGNTIYF
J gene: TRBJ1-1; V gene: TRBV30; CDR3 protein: CACGQGLTEAFF
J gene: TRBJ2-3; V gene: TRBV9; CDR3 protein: CASSPSGTDTQYF
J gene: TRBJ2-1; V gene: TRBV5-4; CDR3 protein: CASSLAGGPGRGGFNEQFF
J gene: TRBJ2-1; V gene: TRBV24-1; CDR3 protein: CATSDPRGLNNEQFF
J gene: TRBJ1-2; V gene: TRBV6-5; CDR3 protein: CASWGPPDYGYTF
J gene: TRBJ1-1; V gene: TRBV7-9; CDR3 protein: CASSSGTGTNTEAFF
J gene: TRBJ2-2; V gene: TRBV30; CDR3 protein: CAWSPLDRVAGELFF
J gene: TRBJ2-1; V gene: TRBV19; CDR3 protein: CASSIFDKGRNEQFF
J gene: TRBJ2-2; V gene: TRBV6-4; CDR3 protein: CASSVTGRETGELFF
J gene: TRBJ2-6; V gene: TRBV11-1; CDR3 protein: CASSFGTSGANVLTF
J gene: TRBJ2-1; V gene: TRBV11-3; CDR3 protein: CASSPRGQGAGGEQFF
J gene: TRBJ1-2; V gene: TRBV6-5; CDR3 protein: CASSWTGYYGYTF
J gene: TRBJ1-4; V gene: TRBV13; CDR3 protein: CASSPRAGEKLFF
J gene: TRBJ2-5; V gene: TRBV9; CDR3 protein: CASSVQSGRVETQYF
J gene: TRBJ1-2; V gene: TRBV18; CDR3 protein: CASSPTQPYGDYGYTF
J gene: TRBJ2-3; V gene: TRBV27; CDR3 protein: CASSLGSTQYF
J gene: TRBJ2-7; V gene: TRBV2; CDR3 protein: CASNKQGGKVWSYEQYF
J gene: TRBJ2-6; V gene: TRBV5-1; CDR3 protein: CASSLGEGLHATF
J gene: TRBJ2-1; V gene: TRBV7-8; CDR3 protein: CASSFGTSGGNEQFF
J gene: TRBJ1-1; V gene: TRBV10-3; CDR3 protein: CAISERPGQGLTEAFF
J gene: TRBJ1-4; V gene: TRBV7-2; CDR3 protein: CASSLARSLTNEKLFF
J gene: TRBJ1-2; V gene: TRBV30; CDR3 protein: CAWRRGAGGYTF
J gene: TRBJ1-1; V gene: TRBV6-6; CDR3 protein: CASSYNGGEGGTEAFF
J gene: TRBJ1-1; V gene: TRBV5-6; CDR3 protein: CASSFEGDRARNTEAFF
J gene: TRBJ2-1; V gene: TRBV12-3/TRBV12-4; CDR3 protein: CASSFGGEQFF
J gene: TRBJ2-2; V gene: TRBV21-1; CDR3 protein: CASSKVDSSPAGELFF
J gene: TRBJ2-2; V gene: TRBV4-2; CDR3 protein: CASSLARDTGELFF
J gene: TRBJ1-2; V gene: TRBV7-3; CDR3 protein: CASSLTEGQLLANYGYTF
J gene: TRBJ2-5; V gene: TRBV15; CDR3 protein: CATSRRTGGQETQYF
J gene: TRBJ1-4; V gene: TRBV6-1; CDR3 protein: CASSERGRRGEKLFF
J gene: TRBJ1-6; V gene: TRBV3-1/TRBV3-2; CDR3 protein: CASSQAQRAGSLHF
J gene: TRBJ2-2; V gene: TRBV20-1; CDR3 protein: CSASPQNTGELFF
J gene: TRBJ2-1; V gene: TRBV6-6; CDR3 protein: CASSPADSGGRSDEQFF
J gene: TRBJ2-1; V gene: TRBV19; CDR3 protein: CASFQTGGRDEQFF
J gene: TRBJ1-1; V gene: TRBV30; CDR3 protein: CASRAAGEAFF
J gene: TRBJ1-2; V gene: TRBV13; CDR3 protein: CASSLGQGFDGYTF
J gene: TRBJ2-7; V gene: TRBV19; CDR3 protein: CAAGGTNSYEQYF
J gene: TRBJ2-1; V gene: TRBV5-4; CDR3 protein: CASSTPGQLTNEQFF
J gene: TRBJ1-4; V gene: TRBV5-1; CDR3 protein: CASSLSQGAGEKLFF
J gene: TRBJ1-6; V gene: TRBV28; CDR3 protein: CASSLPQGVTYNSPLHF
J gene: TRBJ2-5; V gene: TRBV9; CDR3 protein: CASSVWTSPKETQYF